This T cell receptor (beta chain) originates from a study of beta chain features in type 1 diabetes. TCRB transcripts that were expressed got sequenced, as all of the isolated RNA had been reverse transcribed. Several million reads were obtained on average from naive, central memory and regulatory T cell samples. Sequencing used immunoSEQ multiplex PCR; TCRdb keeps in-frame clones, though not all of them. The table lists 250,000 to 300,000 clones, approximately 8% of them singletons, with roughly 1% in the top ten. On this clone itself: Its antigen is undetermined.

Overall study results and limits: VDJ junctions from patients with type 1 diabetes contained fewer insertions and more deletions.

CDR3 size: 12 residues. V was clipped by 2 bases and J by 5 bases, with 9 bases between them. Per germline, CDR1 GTSNPN and CDR2 SVGIG (reference sequence). Source material: central memory CD4+ T cells from blood. The TCR comes from a woman between 18 and 29 years old in good health. The chain is built from TRBV30 and TRBJ1-2; no clear D. In DNA form, the CDR3 reads TGTGCCTGGAGTCCGCAGGCATATGGCTACACCTTC. Translating it yields CAWSPQAYGYTF.